This T cell receptor (beta chain) was found in a study of T-cell reconstitution after alpha-beta-depleted transplantation in children. TCRbeta library construction was performed incorporating unique molecular identifiers. TCRdb processed the PCR reads anew with MiXCR; each CDR3 protein has one entry. The table lists some 350,000 distinct CDR3 sequences, approximately 10% of them singletons, with under 3% in the top ten. The CDR3 covers 14 residues. Germline V lookup: CDR1 DFQATT, CDR2 SNEGSKA (reference sequence). V gave up 7 bases and J gave up 1 base, with 15 bases separating them. The chain links TRBV20-1 to TRBJ2-3; D possibly corresponds to TRBD2 (5 bases). The sequence was collected from a human donor who donated a stem cell graft to a child with acute lymphoblastic leukemia. Sequences were derived from PBMCs from the stem cell graft donor, sampled from the stem cell graft. For the CDR3, the DNA is TGCAGTGAAATCGGATATAGCGGCACAGATACGCAGTATTTT. Its translation: CSEIGYSGTDTQYF.